This T cell receptor beta chain comes out of a study of blood T cell repertoires in COVID-19. Study as a whole: Acute-phase and convalescent COVID-19 samples originated in the United States, Italy and Spain. T cells, B-cell-depleted T cells, or PBMCs provided the cDNA or gDNA that served as material.

This clone occurred a few times. In the original processing: Cell counts per sample came from amplifying reference gene primers. Clones were read by immunoSEQ multiplex PCR, and TCRdb kept only the in-frame ones, dropping some. D and trimming were read from the DNA, whereas the V and J calls and clone size are those reported in that table. The top ten clones hold 4% to 4.5% of a sample with more than 200,000 clones, 70% to 85% of them seen once. This clonotype was sampled from a woman between 35 and 50 years old with active or convalescent COVID-19. The specimen was peripheral blood.

The chain's CDR3 is CASSQRGEDRNNEQFF. CDR3 DNA sequence: TGTGCCAGCAGCCAACGGGGGGAAGACAGAAACAATGAGCAGTTCTTC. The J gene is TRBJ2-1, the V gene TRBV3-1 (or the pseudogene TRBV3-2); 7 positions agree with TRBD2. The CDR3 extends over 16 amino acids. Germline CDR1 is LGHDT and CDR2 is YNNKEL (reference sequence). After removal of 2 bases from V and 5 bases from J, the junction contained 9 bases not matched to a gene.